The 19 T cell receptor beta chains below come from one sample, sequenced in a study of long-term antiretroviral therapy in people with HIV. It was version v3.0 of the immunoSEQ assay that was run at survey level. The protocol was immunoSEQ multiplex PCR, while the TCRdb copy is restricted to in-frame clones and leaves out a portion. The sample has tens of thousands of clones, 95% seen once. The starting material was unsorted PBMCs, obtained 5.3 years after starting antiretroviral therapy. These receptors originate from a man aged 30 to 45 with HIV.

The V and J genes are TRBV4-3 and TRBJ2-1, with 12 bases that match TRBD2. Germline lookup yields CDR1 LGHNA and CDR2 YSLEER. V lost 1 base to trimming and J lost 5 bases; unmatched junction nucleotides: 6. The CDR3 has 17 residues. The CDR3 nucleotides are TGCGCCAGCAGCCAAGGCAGGACTAGCGGGGACGACAATGAGCAGTTCTTC. It is translated as CASSQGRTSGDDNEQFF.

This clone was recorded only once. The rearrangement links TRBV28 to TRBJ2-3, with 15 bases lining up with TRBD2. V trimming: 6 bases; J trimming: 11 bases; junction bases outside the gene matches: 9. CDR1 and CDR2 from the germline V gene are MDHEN and SYDVKM. The CDR3 has 15 residues. The CDR3 protein is CASSPPGLAGGVQYF. The CDR3 DNA follows: TGTGCCAGCAGCCCTCCGGGACTAGCGGGGGGAGTGCAGTATTTT.

This clone was counted a single time. V gene TRBV6-1 combines with J gene TRBJ1-2; D gene unclear. The CDR3 runs to 13 residues. V gave up 3 bases and J gave up 3 bases, with 8 bases separating them. The V gene's germline CDR1 is MNHNS and CDR2 SASEGT. Here the CDR3 DNA reads TGTGCCAGCAGTGATGGGTTAGACTATGGCTACACCTTC. This sequence encodes CASSDGLDYGYTF.

The chain uses TRBV29-1 and TRBJ2-1; a possible D gene is TRBD2 (6 bases). The CDR3 extends over 14 amino acids. Trimming took 3 bases from V and 4 from J, leaving 13 bases between them. Germline values: CDR1 SQVTM, CDR2 ANQGSEA. The CDR3 bases are TGCAGCGTTGAGGAGGGTGGCGTGTACAATGAGCAGTTCTTC. As protein: CSVEEGGVYNEQFF.

This clone was recorded once. The chain carries TRBV27 and TRBJ2-5; 12 nucleotides match TRBD2. This CDR3 contains 19 residues. The trim removed 3 bases at V and 3 bases at J, leaving 14 bases unmatched. Germline CDR1 and CDR2: MNHEY and SMNVEV (reference sequence). For the CDR3, the DNA is TGTGCCAGCAGTTTTATAAAAGGACTAGCGGGATGGAAAGAAGAGACCCAGTACTTC. Protein product: CASSFIKGLAGWKEETQYF.

The chain links TRBV30 to TRBJ1-4; unclear D gene. CDR1 is GTSNPN and CDR2 is SVGIG in the germline V gene (reference sequence). The CDR3 is 14 amino acids. With 4 bases removed from V and 0 bases from J, the gap between germline ends came to 9 bases. CDR3 nucleotides: TGTGCCTGGACCCCGGCGGCAACTAATGAAAAACTGTTTTTT. Amino acids: CAWTPAATNEKLFF.

The table lists this clone with a count of one. The V gene is TRBV19, the J gene TRBJ1-5; D is uncertain. This CDR3 comprises 13 residues. Germline V lookup: CDR1 LNHDA, CDR2 SQIVND (reference sequence). V was pared by 5 bases and J by 4 bases, with 9 bases between. The CDR3 loop is CASSASGNQPQHF. CDR3 nucleotides: TGTGCCAGTAGTGCTTCCGGAAATCAGCCCCAGCATTTT.

A single count supports this clone. This chain connects TRBV9 to TRBJ2-1; D is unresolved. CDR3 length: 13 residues. Per germline, CDR1 SGDLS and CDR2 YYNGEE. Trimming took off 3 bases at V and 6 bases at J, with 10 bases between the two ends. The CDR3 spells CASSALGINEQFF. The CDR3 DNA reads as TGTGCCAGCAGCGCGTTAGGGATCAATGAGCAGTTCTTC.

This chain joins TRBV5-8 and TRBJ1-2; no clear D. V lost 0 bases and J 8 bases, leaving 11 bases between the germline ends. This CDR3 spans 13 amino acids. CDR1 is SGHTS and CDR2 is YDEGEE in the germline V gene. CDR3 residues: CASSLVPQGGYTF. The DNA for the CDR3 is TGTGCCAGCAGCTTGGTACCCCAAGGGGGCTACACCTTC.

The chain recombines TRBV27 with TRBJ2-7, with D uncertain. The CDR3 has 13 residues. The germline V and J ends were trimmed by 1 base and 6 bases, with 10 bases remaining between them. Germline CDR1 is MNHEY and CDR2 is SMNVEV (reference sequence). The DNA of the CDR3 is TGTGCCAGCAGTTTATTTGCCAGTTCCGAGCAGTACTTC. Translated, it gives CASSLFASSEQYF.

CDR3 in amino acids: CASSRRDRGPETQYF. In DNA form, the CDR3 reads TGTGCCAGCAGCCGCCGGGACAGGGGGCCAGAGACCCAGTACTTC. This chain links TRBV5-6 with TRBJ2-5; 12 nucleotides align to TRBD1. Looked up from germline, CDR1 is SGHDT and CDR2 is YYEEEE. The J segment lost 4 bases and the V segment lost 4 bases, leaving 5 bases of the junction unmatched. The CDR3 runs to 15 residues.

The chain carries TRBV30 and TRBJ2-7; no reliable D call. Per the germline V gene, CDR1 is GTSNPN and CDR2 is SVGIG (reference sequence). The CDR3 runs to 11 residues. Trimming removed 2 bases from V and 3 bases from J, with 5 bases in between. CDR3 in amino acids: CAWSSGYEQYF. CDR3 bases: TGTGCCTGGAGTTCTGGCTACGAGCAGTACTTC.

This clone occurred once. This chain joins TRBV6-5 and TRBJ2-1, with 12 bases identical to TRBD2. The V and J ends lost 5 bases and 9 bases, in that order; junction bases with no gene match: 2. The CDR3 spans 13 residues. Germline CDR1 reads MNHEY; CDR2 reads SVGAGI. The CDR3 sequence: CASSPGLAGEQFF. The CDR3 DNA is TGTGCCAGCAGTCCGGGACTAGCGGGTGAGCAGTTCTTC.

J is TRBJ1-2 and V is TRBV6-1; 7 positions match TRBD1. The V gene end was trimmed by 3 bases and the J gene end by 2 bases; junction bases not matched to a gene: 6. This CDR3 has 15 residues. Germline V gene lookup returns CDR1 MNHNS and CDR2 SASEGT. CDR3 in DNA: TGTGCCAGCAGTGATAGACAGGGTGGGAACTATGGCTACACCTTC. Translating gives CASSDRQGGNYGYTF.

V is TRBV6-1 and J is TRBJ2-3, with 8 bases identical to TRBD2. The V segment lost 2 bases and the J segment 0 bases; nucleotides outside the gene matches: 10. CDR3 length: 18 amino acids. From germline, CDR1 is MNHNS and CDR2 SASEGT. This CDR3 reads CASSETPLAGTSTDTQYF. In DNA form, the CDR3 reads TGTGCCAGCAGTGAAACTCCCTTAGCGGGGACCAGCACAGATACGCAGTATTTT.

Concerning this clone: The junction departs from germline at one end; a sequencing error may be responsible. The chain is built from TRBV19 and TRBJ1-4; unclear D gene. CDR3 size: 12 residues. Germline values: CDR1 LNHDA, CDR2 SQIVND (reference sequence). The CDR3: CASSTPPGSKFF. The CDR3 coding sequence is TGTGCCAGTAGTACCCCCCCCGGGAGCAAATTCTTT.

The chain is built from TRBV28 and TRBJ2-1; 7 bases match TRBD2. Trimming removed 5 bases from V and 9 bases from J; junction bases left unmatched: 13. The CDR3 extends over 15 amino acids. Germline CDR1 and CDR2: MDHEN and SYDVKM. CDR3 residues: CASSPGWTSIPEQFF. As DNA, the CDR3 is TGTGCCAGCAGTCCCGGTTGGACTAGTATTCCTGAGCAGTTCTTC.

V and J are TRBV5-4 and TRBJ1-2; D remains ambiguous. CDR1 and CDR2 from the germline V gene are SGHNT and YYREEE (reference sequence). V was clipped by 0 bases and J by 4 bases, with 19 bases between them. The CDR3 sequence is 17 residues long. DNA of the CDR3: TGTGCCAGCAGCTTGGAGGTATTGTCGGGCAGAACCTATGGCTACACCTTC. It encodes CASSLEVLSGRTYGYTF.

The J gene is TRBJ2-5, the V gene TRBV18; D is unresolved. V was trimmed by 3 bases and J by 2 bases, leaving 7 bases between them. Germline-derived CDR1 and CDR2 are KGHSH and LQKENI. The CDR3 sequence is 13 residues long. The CDR3 is CASSPQNQETQYF. The CDR3 DNA is TGTGCCAGCTCACCTCAGAATCAAGAGACCCAGTACTTC.